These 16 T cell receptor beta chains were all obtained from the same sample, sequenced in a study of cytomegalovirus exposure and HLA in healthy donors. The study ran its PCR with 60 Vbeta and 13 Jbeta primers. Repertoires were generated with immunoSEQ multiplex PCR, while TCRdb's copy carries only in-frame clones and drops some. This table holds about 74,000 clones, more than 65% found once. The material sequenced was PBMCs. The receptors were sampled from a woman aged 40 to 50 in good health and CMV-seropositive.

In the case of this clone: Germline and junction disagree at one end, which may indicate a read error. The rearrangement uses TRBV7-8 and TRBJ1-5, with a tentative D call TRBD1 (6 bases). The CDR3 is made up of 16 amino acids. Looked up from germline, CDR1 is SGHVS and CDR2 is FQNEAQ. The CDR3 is CASSLEGGASNQPQHF. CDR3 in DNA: TGTGCCAGCAGTTTAGAGGGGGGGGCGAGCAATCAGCCCCAGCATTTT.

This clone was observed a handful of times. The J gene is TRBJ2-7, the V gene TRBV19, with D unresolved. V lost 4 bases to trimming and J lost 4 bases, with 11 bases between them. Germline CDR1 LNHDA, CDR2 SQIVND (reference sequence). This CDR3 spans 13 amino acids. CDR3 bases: TGTGCCAGTAGTAATGACATGTTATACGAGCAGTACTTC. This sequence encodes CASSNDMLYEQYF. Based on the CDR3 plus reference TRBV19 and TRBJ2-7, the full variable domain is DGGITQSPKYLFRKEGQNVTLSCEQNLNHDAMYWYRQDPGQGLRLIYYSQIVNDFQKGDIAEGYSVSREKKESFPLTVTSAQKNPTAFYLCASSNDMLYEQYFGPGTRLTVT.

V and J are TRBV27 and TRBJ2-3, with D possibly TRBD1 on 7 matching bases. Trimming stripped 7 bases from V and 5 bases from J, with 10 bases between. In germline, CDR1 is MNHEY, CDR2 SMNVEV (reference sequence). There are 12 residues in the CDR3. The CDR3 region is CASTQGGDTQYF. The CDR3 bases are TGTGCCAGCACCCAGGGGGGAGATACGCAGTATTTT.

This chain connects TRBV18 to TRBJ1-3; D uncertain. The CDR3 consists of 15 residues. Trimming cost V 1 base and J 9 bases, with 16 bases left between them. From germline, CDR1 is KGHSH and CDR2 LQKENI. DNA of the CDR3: TGTGCCAGCTCACCACGCCAGGCCCGAGAGGGCACCATATATTTT. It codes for CASSPRQAREGTIYF.

This chain's CDR3 is CASSAGGSLVEQYF. CDR3 nucleotide sequence: TGTGCCAGCAGTGCAGGGGGCTCTTTAGTAGAGCAGTACTTC. This chain joins TRBV2 and TRBJ2-7; 8 positions agree with TRBD1. The CDR3 is 14 amino acids. Germline loops: CDR1 SNHLY, CDR2 FYNNEI. J was trimmed by 7 bases and V by 4 bases; bases with no gene match: 9.

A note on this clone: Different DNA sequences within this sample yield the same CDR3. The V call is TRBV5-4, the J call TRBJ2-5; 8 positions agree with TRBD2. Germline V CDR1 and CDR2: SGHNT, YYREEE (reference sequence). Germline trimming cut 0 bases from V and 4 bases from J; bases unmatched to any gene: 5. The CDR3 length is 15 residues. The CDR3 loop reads CASSLAGGPGETQYF. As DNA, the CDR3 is TGTGCCAGCAGCTTGGCGGGGGGGCCCGGAGAGACCCAGTACTTC.

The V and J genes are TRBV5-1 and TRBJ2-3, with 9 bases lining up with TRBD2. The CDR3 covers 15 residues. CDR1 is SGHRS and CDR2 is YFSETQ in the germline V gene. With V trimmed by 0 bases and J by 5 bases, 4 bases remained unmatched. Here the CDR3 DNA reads TGCGCCAGCAGCTTGGTTAGCGGGAGTGGAGATACGCAGTATTTT. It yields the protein CASSLVSGSGDTQYF. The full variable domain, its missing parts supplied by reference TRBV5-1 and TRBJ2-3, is KAGVTQTPRYLIKTRGQQVTLSCSPISGHRSVSWYQQTPGQGLQFLFEYFSETQRNKGNFPGRFSGRQFSNSRSEMNVSTLELGDSALYLCASSLVSGSGDTQYFGPGTRLTVL.

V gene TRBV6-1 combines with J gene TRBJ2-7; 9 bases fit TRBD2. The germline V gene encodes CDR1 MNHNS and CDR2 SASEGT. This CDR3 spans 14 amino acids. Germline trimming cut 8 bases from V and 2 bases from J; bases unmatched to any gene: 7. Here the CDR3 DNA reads TGTGCCAGCCGGCGGGGCGGGGGGGCCTACGAGCAGTACTTC. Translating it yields CASRRGGGAYEQYF.

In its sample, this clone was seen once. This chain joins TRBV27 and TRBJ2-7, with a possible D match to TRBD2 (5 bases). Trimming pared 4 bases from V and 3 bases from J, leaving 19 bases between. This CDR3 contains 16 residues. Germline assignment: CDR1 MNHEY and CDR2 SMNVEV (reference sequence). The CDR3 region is CASSSSPGSIYYEQYF. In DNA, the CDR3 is TGTGCCAGCAGTTCTTCTCCGGGATCGATCTACTACGAGCAGTACTTC.

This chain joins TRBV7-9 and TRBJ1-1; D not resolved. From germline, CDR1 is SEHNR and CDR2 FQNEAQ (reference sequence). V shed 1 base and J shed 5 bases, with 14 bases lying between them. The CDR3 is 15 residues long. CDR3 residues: CASSLGSGRQTEAFF. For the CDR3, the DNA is TGTGCCAGCAGCTTAGGTTCGGGTAGGCAAACTGAAGCTTTCTTT.

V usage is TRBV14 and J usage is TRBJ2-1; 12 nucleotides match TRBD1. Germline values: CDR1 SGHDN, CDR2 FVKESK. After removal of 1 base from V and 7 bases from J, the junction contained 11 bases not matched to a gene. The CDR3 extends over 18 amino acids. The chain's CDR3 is CASSQAARWDRGRNEQFF. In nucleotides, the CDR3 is TGTGCCAGCAGCCAAGCAGCACGCTGGGACAGGGGGCGAAATGAGCAGTTCTTC. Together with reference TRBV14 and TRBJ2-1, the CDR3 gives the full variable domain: EAGVTQFPSHSVIEKGQTVTLRCDPISGHDNLYWYRRVMGKEIKFLLHFVKESKQDESGMPNNRFLAERTGGTYSTLKVQPAELEDSGVYFCASSQAARWDRGRNEQFFGPGTRLTVL.

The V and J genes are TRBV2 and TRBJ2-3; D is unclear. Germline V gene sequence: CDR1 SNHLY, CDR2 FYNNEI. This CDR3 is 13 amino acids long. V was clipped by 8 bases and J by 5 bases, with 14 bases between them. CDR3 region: CASGVLERDTQYF. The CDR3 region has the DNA TGTGCCAGCGGAGTCTTAGAGAGAGATACGCAGTATTTT.

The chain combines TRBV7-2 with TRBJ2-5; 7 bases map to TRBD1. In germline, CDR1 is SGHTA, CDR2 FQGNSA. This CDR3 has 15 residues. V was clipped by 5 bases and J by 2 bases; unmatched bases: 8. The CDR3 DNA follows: TGTGCCAGCAGCCCTTCCCCGGGACAGCAAGAGACCCAGTACTTC. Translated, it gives CASSPSPGQQETQYF.

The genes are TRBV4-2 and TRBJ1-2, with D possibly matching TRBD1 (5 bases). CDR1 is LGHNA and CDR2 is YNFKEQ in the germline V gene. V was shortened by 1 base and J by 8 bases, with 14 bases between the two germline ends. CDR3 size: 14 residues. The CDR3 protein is CASSQAGLGVGYTF. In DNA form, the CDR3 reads TGTGCCAGCAGCCAAGCGGGTCTAGGGGTAGGCTACACCTTC.

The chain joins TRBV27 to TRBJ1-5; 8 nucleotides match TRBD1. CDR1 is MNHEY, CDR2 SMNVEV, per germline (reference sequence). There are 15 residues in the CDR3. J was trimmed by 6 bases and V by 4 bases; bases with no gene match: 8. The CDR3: CASSSQGAKGQPQHF. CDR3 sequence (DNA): TGTGCCAGCAGTTCGCAGGGGGCGAAAGGTCAGCCCCAGCATTTT.

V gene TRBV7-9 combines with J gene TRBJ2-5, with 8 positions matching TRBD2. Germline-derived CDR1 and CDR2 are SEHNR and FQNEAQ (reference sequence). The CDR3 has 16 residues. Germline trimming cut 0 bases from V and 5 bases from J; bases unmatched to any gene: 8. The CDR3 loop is CASSLALRGGDETQYF. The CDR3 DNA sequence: TGTGCCAGCAGCTTAGCTCTCCGGGGGGGAGATGAGACCCAGTACTTC.